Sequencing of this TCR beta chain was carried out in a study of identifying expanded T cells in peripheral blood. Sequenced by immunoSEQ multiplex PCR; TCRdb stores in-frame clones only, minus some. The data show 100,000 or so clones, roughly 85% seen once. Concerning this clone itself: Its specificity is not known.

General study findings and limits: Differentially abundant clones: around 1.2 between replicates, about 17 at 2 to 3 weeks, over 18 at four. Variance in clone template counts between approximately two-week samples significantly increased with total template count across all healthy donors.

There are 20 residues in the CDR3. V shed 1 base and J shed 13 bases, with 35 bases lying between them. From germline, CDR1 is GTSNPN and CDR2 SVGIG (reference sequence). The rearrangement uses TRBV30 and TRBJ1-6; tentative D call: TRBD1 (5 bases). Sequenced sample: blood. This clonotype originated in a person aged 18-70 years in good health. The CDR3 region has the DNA TGTGCCTGGAGTGCCTTCTTACCCCAATCCCGGGACCGCGACATAAGTCCCCTCCACTTT. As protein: CAWSAFLPQSRDRDISPLHF.